Below, 14 T cell receptor beta chains from the same sample are listed, as sequenced in a study of CD8 T cells in ankylosing spondylitis (dated by TCRdb to about 2017). Points the paper makes about the study in general: A TCR beta motif made up of several highly homologous amino acid variants appeared to be characteristic of blood from ankylosing spondylitis patients.

Libraries were made using 5' RACE. The sequencing machine was an Illumina HiSeq 2500. TCRdb applied fastp at Q25 and MiXCR to the public reads, then kept only in-frame beta chains. Every entry covers one CDR3 protein and lists the most common genes and DNA from its rows. Present in this sample are 350,000 to 550,000 distinct CDR3 sequences, approximately 26% of which were seen just once. 0.89% of the sample rests with the top ten. Which antigens these TCRs recognize remains unknown. Sequencing was performed on blood, either unsorted or a sorted T cell fraction (not recorded which). These receptors were obtained from a male donor with ankylosing spondylitis.

This clonotype was counted a few times. The chain is built from TRBV12-3 or TRBV12-4 and TRBJ1-5; D remains ambiguous. The CDR3 has 14 amino acids. V lost 5 bases to trimming and J lost 2 bases, with 10 bases between them. The CDR3 is CASSQDGGNQPQHF. The DNA of the CDR3 is TGTGCCAGCAGTCAAGACGGAGGCAATCAGCCCCAGCATTTT.

The chain has TRBV24-1 and TRBJ1-1; no clear D gene. Germline V gene lookup returns CDR1 KGHDR and CDR2 SFDVKD. The CDR3 totals 15 residues. The V end was cut by 2 bases, the J end by 3 bases, with 12 bases between. CDR3 sequence reads: CATSDSREEDTEAFF. The CDR3 nucleotides read TGTGCCACCAGTGATTCCAGAGAGGAAGACACTGAAGCTTTCTTT.

This clonotype was counted only a few times. This chain links TRBV5-6 with TRBJ2-7; D is possibly TRBD1 (6 bases). With 4 bases removed from V and 5 bases from J, the gap between germline ends came to 19 bases. The CDR3 contains 15 residues. From germline, CDR1 is SGHDT and CDR2 YYEEEE. CDR3 nucleotides: TGTGCCAGCAGCCCCGGGACATCTCTGGGTAACGAGCAGTACTTC. Amino acids: CASSPGTSLGNEQYF.

The rearrangement links TRBV7-9 to TRBJ1-2; D gene unclear. The V end lost 1 base, the J end lost 1 base, and 4 bases lay between the germline ends. There are 13 residues in the CDR3. Germline CDR1 is SEHNR and CDR2 is FQNEAQ (reference sequence). CDR3 sequence: CASSLVVNYGYTF. The CDR3 bases are TGTGCCAGCAGCTTAGTCGTTAACTATGGCTACACCTTC.

The J gene is TRBJ1-4, the V gene TRBV15; possible D gene TRBD1, 6 bases. V shed 3 bases and J shed 6 bases, with 11 bases lying between them. This CDR3 contains 14 residues. Germline values: CDR1 LNHNV, CDR2 YYDKDF (reference sequence). The CDR3 loop is CATSSPGTYEKLFF. The CDR3 DNA sequence: TGTGCCACCAGCAGTCCCGGGACATATGAAAAACTGTTTTTT.

This clonotype was counted between two and nine times. The chain combines TRBV18 with TRBJ2-2; TRBD1 might be the D (7 bases). Trimming left V 0 bases short and J 5 bases short, with 16 bases between. Germline values: CDR1 KGHSH, CDR2 LQKENI. This CDR3 comprises 17 residues. CDR3 DNA sequence: TGTGCCAGCTCACCACCGACAGGGCCGGGGAGGACCGGGGAGCTGTTTTTT. It yields the protein CASSPPTGPGRTGELFF.

In its sample, this clonotype was seen a few times. The rearrangement links TRBV7-9 to TRBJ2-5, with 12 nucleotides matching TRBD2. The V gene's germline CDR1 is SEHNR and CDR2 FQNEAQ (reference sequence). J lost 5 bases, V lost 6 bases, and 1 base had no gene match. CDR3 length: 13 residues. Here the CDR3 reads CASRLAGGETQYF. The CDR3 nucleotides are TGTGCCAGCAGGCTAGCGGGAGGGGAGACCCAGTACTTC. The whole variable domain, filled in from reference TRBV7-9 and TRBJ2-5, reads DTGVSQNPRHKITKRGQNVTFRCDPISEHNRLYWYRQTLGQGPEFLTYFQNEAQLEKSRLLSDRFSAERPKGSFSTLEIQRTEQGDSAMYLCASRLAGGETQYFGPGTRLLVL.

J is TRBJ1-5 and V is TRBV20-1; 7 bases are a match to TRBD1. Losses at the gene ends were 3 bases for V and 7 bases for J; bases not matched to a gene: 9. The CDR3 loop spans 14 amino acids. Germline V lookup: CDR1 DFQATT, CDR2 SNEGSKA (reference sequence). The CDR3: CSASAGTDIQPQHF. The CDR3 DNA reads as TGCAGTGCTAGCGCCGGGACAGACATACAGCCCCAGCATTTT.

Only a few counts were recorded for this clonotype. The gene calls are TRBV7-2 and TRBJ2-3; 9 bases fit TRBD2. This CDR3 has 16 amino acids. Germline V CDR1 and CDR2: SGHTA, FQGNSA. With 0 bases clipped from V and 6 bases from J, the junction kept 7 bases outside the gene matches. CDR3: CASSLALSGRSDTQYF. The CDR3 nucleotides read TGTGCCAGCAGCTTAGCGCTGAGCGGGAGGAGCGATACGCAGTATTTT. Variable domain in full (rest from reference TRBV7-2 and TRBJ2-3): GAGVSQSPSNKVTEKGKDVELRCDPISGHTALYWYRQSLGQGLEFLIYFQGNSAPDKSGLPSDRFSAERTGGSVSTLTIQRTQQEDSAVYLCASSLALSGRSDTQYFGPGTRLTVL.

The chain joins TRBV18 to TRBJ2-3; D may be TRBD1 or TRBD2 (5 bases each). Trimming removed 0 bases at V and 3 bases at J, with 10 bases between. Germline V CDR1 and CDR2: KGHSH, LQKENI. The CDR3 is 15 residues long. The CDR3 sequence: CASSPPGPNTDTQYF. The DNA of the CDR3 is TGTGCCAGCTCACCACCGGGACCGAATACAGATACGCAGTATTTT.

This clonotype has only a few counts. V gene TRBV24-1 combines with J gene TRBJ1-5; 9 nucleotides agree with TRBD1. Germline V gene lookup returns CDR1 KGHDR and CDR2 SFDVKD. The J segment lost 6 bases and the V segment lost 3 bases, leaving 8 bases of the junction unmatched. There are 16 residues in the CDR3. The CDR3 sequence: CATSDAGQGSGQPQHF. Here the CDR3 DNA reads TGTGCCACCAGTGATGCGGGACAGGGTTCGGGTCAGCCCCAGCATTTT.

A few counts support this clonotype. The chain carries TRBV5-1 and TRBJ2-1; weak D call: TRBD1 (5 bases). V lost 1 base and J lost 10, with 12 bases in between. The CDR3 runs 13 residues. Germline-derived CDR1 and CDR2 are SGHRS and YFSETQ. In DNA form, the CDR3 reads TGCGCCAGCAGCTTGATTCAGGGTGGGGAGCAGTTCTTC. It yields the protein CASSLIQGGEQFF.

This clonotype was detected a few times. V gene TRBV5-1 combines with J gene TRBJ2-2, with a tentative D call TRBD2 (6 bases). The CDR3 is 16 residues long. V lost 0 bases to trimming and J lost 0 bases, with 9 bases between them. Germline V gene sequence: CDR1 SGHRS, CDR2 YFSETQ. The chain's CDR3 is CASSLVADTNTGELFF. The CDR3 DNA sequence: TGCGCCAGCAGCTTGGTAGCGGACACGAACACCGGGGAGCTGTTTTTT. Full variable domain (missing parts from reference TRBV5-1 and TRBJ2-2): KAGVTQTPRYLIKTRGQQVTLSCSPISGHRSVSWYQQTPGQGLQFLFEYFSETQRNKGNFPGRFSGRQFSNSRSEMNVSTLELGDSALYLCASSLVADTNTGELFFGEGSRLTVL.

This chain uses TRBV12-3 or TRBV12-4 with TRBJ1-4, with a weak D call TRBD1 (5 bases). Trimming removed 4 bases at V and 4 bases at J, with 10 bases between. The CDR3 is 14 residues long. The CDR3 loop reads CASSWGLNNEKLFF. CDR3 in DNA: TGTGCCAGCAGTTGGGGCCTTAATAATGAAAAACTGTTTTTT.